Listed here are 21 T cell receptor beta chains from one sample, sequenced in a study of beta chain features in type 1 diabetes (dated 2018 in TCRdb). The library relied on the immunoSEQ multiplex PCR assay. The entire isolated RNA was reverse transcribed using the High Capacity cDNA Reverse Transcription Kit, and thus expressed TCRB transcripts were sequenced. The clones in this table, taken by TCRdb from immuneACCESS, are in-frame only. Not every clone is retained; where verified, under half of the shortfall comes from an unresolved V gene, and the cause of the rest is unknown. For this sample there are some 350,000 clones; about 14% appear just once. Around 0.016% of the sample belongs to the ten largest clones. General findings and caveats noted by the study authors: A moderate but significant shortening of TCRB CDR3 length was observed in type 1 diabetes patients in all four CD4+ subsets.

Antigens for these TCRs are unknown. The sample consisted of naive CD4+ T cells from blood. The cell subset or site tag for this specimen amounts to: true naive CD4+ T cells. The receptor set was obtained from a woman aged 18-29 years with type 1 diabetes.

This clone was seen more than once but under ten times. The rearrangement joins TRBV19 to TRBJ1-2, with D perhaps TRBD1 (5 bases). The V end lost 7 bases, the J end lost 4 bases, and 19 bases lay between the germline ends. Germline CDR1 LNHDA, CDR2 SQIVND (reference sequence). The CDR3 covers 15 residues. The CDR3 coding sequence is TGTGCCAGTACAGGTGTCGGGCAGGACACCTATGGCTACACCTTC. Translated: CASTGVGQDTYGYTF.

A few counts support this clone. CDR3 loop: CASSPERERSNEQFF. The CDR3 DNA follows: TGTGCCAGCTCACCAGAGCGGGAGCGGTCCAATGAGCAGTTCTTC. The chain links TRBV18 to TRBJ2-1; TRBD2 aligns across 8 bases. The V and J ends lost 2 bases and 6 bases, in that order; junction bases with no gene match: 6. Germline V lookup: CDR1 KGHSH, CDR2 LQKENI. CDR3 length: 15 amino acids.

The chain recombines TRBV10-3 with TRBJ1-1, with D unclear. Germline CDR1 is ENHRY and CDR2 is SYGVKD. V dropped 3 bases and J dropped 5 bases, with 10 bases sitting between them. The CDR3 is 13 residues long. CDR3 nucleotides: TGTGCCATCAGTGATTTGGCGAGGACTGAAGCTTTCTTT. This sequence encodes CAISDLARTEAFF.

This clone has only a few counts. This rearrangement joins TRBV5-1 to TRBJ2-7; TRBD2 might be the D (6 bases). The V end was cut by 0 bases, the J end by 6 bases, with 13 bases between. Germline assignment: CDR1 SGHRS and CDR2 YFSETQ. CDR3 length: 14 amino acids. The CDR3 DNA reads TGCGCCAGCAGCTTGGCGGGGGACTCCGGCGAGCAGTACTTC. Protein sequence: CASSLAGDSGEQYF. The full variable domain, in which reference TRBV5-1 and TRBJ2-7 provide the parts outside the CDR3, is KAGVTQTPRYLIKTRGQQVTLSCSPISGHRSVSWYQQTPGQGLQFLFEYFSETQRNKGNFPGRFSGRQFSNSRSEMNVSTLELGDSALYLCASSLAGDSGEQYFGPGTRLTVT.

This clone was recorded a few times. V gene TRBV11-2 combines with J gene TRBJ2-4, with TRBD2 identical over 12 bases. Trimming took 5 bases from V and 7 from J; bases not matched to a gene: 3. CDR1 SGHAT and CDR2 FQNNGV come from the germline V gene. This CDR3 is 14 amino acids long. The DNA of the CDR3 is TGTGCCAGCAGCGGACTAGCGGGGTGGAACATTCAGTACTTC. This gives the protein CASSGLAGWNIQYF.

V is TRBV7-3 and J is TRBJ2-3, with 8 nucleotides matching TRBD1. V trimming: 1 base; J trimming: 7 bases; junction bases outside the gene matches: 7. The CDR3 runs 15 residues. Germline CDR1 is SGHTA and CDR2 is FQGTGA. The CDR3 sequence: CASSLRQGTLNTQYF. The CDR3 DNA reads TGTGCCAGCAGCTTAAGACAGGGGACGCTAAATACGCAGTATTTT.

The chain has TRBV19 and TRBJ2-1, with 10 bases lining up with TRBD2. Germline V gene data show CDR1 as LNHDA and CDR2 as SQIVND (reference sequence). This CDR3 is 16 amino acids long. V dropped 6 bases and J dropped 2; count of bases not matched to a gene: 7. For the CDR3, the DNA is TGTGCCAGTAGCACCAAGCGGGAGGGCCCCTACAATGAGCAGTTCTTC. Its protein product is CASSTKREGPYNEQFF. Full variable domain (outside the CDR3, taken from reference TRBV19 and TRBJ2-1): DGGITQSPKYLFRKEGQNVTLSCEQNLNHDAMYWYRQDPGQGLRLIYYSQIVNDFQKGDIAEGYSVSREKKESFPLTVTSAQKNPTAFYLCASSTKREGPYNEQFFGPGTRLTVL.

The chain carries TRBV5-1 and TRBJ2-7, with D maybe TRBD2 (6 bases). This CDR3 region has 15 residues. Germline V gene lookup returns CDR1 SGHRS and CDR2 YFSETQ. V lost 4 bases and J 2 bases, leaving 16 bases between the germline ends. In DNA form, the CDR3 reads TGCGCCAGCAGCCTGGGAACCGGGGGTCCCTACGAGCAGTACTTC. Translation: CASSLGTGGPYEQYF.

The CDR3 region has the DNA TGTGCCAGTAGTCCAAGACAGGGGAAGTACCAAGAGACCCAGTACTTC. Encoded protein: CASSPRQGKYQETQYF. The rearrangement joins TRBV19 to TRBJ2-5; 8 nucleotides match TRBD1. This CDR3 has 16 residues. With V trimmed by 5 bases and J by 0 bases, 8 bases remained unmatched. Germline V gene data show CDR1 as LNHDA and CDR2 as SQIVND (reference sequence).

This clone was detected a few times. This chain links TRBV30 with TRBJ2-1; 8 bases map to TRBD2. In germline, CDR1 is GTSNPN, CDR2 SVGIG (reference sequence). This CDR3 contains 15 residues. V lost 2 bases, J lost 2 bases, and 5 bases stayed unmatched. The CDR3 nucleotides are TGTGCCTGGAGTCGACCCGGGAGGGCCTACAATGAGCAGTTCTTC. Its translation: CAWSRPGRAYNEQFF.

The genes are TRBV7-2 and TRBJ2-7; possible D gene TRBD1, 6 bases. V lost 4 bases, J lost 1 base, and 17 bases lay in between. The CDR3 loop spans 16 amino acids. Germline V gene data show CDR1 as SGHTA and CDR2 as FQGNSA. CDR3 sequence: CASSSHGQNPSYEQYF. CDR3 DNA: TGTGCCAGCAGCTCACACGGACAGAACCCTTCCTACGAGCAGTACTTC.

The genes are TRBV30 and TRBJ1-5; D ambiguous. Germline-derived CDR1 and CDR2 are GTSNPN and SVGIG (reference sequence). V lost 1 base to trimming and J lost 7 bases, with 8 bases between them. CDR3 length: 12 amino acids. DNA for the CDR3: TGTGCCTGGAGTGCTCTAGGCCAGCCCCAGCATTTT. It is translated as CAWSALGQPQHF.

A few counts support this clone. The genes are TRBV6-1 and TRBJ2-7, with 7 bases lining up with TRBD1. Trimming cost V 2 bases and J 3 bases; bases outside gene matches: 4. CDR1 is MNHNS and CDR2 is SASEGT in the germline V gene. CDR3 length: 14 residues. CDR3 sequence (DNA): TGTGCCAGCAGTGAACCAGGACAGGTCTACGAGCAGTACGTC. It codes for CASSEPGQVYEQYV.

This clone showed up just a few times. This same CDR3 is encoded by further DNA sequences in the sample. The chain carries TRBV5-1 and TRBJ1-1; 7 bases match TRBD1. Germline-derived CDR1 and CDR2 are SGHRS and YFSETQ. V shed 6 bases, J shed 2 bases, and the junction held 4 bases outside the gene matches. The CDR3 is made up of 13 amino acids. CDR3 DNA: TGCGCCAGCACCGGACAGGAAAACACTGAAGCTTTCTTT. Protein: CASTGQENTEAFF.

J is TRBJ1-5 and V is TRBV19; no clear D. CDR3 length: 17 residues. Between the trimmed V and J ends, which lost 7 bases and 0 bases, there was a span of 19 bases. Germline CDR1 LNHDA, CDR2 SQIVND (reference sequence). The CDR3 sequence is CASKRRSADNSNQPQHF. The CDR3 DNA is TGTGCCAGTAAAAGGAGATCGGCAGATAATAGCAATCAGCCCCAGCATTTT.

This clone was counted between two and nine times. This chain joins TRBV6-6 and TRBJ2-2; D might be TRBD1 (6 bases). In germline, CDR1 is MNHNY, CDR2 SVGAGI (reference sequence). The CDR3 has 14 amino acids. Deletions cut 6 bases from V and 7 bases from J, with 15 bases between. CDR3 residues: CASSLSQGIGELFF. The CDR3 DNA reads as TGTGCCAGCAGCCTGTCCCAGGGGATCGGGGAGCTGTTTTTT.

In this sample, this clone turned up a few times. The V and J genes are TRBV5-4 and TRBJ2-1; D possibly corresponds to TRBD1 (6 bases). CDR1 is SGHNT and CDR2 is YYREEE in the germline V gene (reference sequence). The CDR3 is 15 amino acids. The V and J ends lost 2 bases and 3 bases respectively, with 12 bases between them. CDR3 in amino acids: CASSFGRGSYNEQFF. CDR3 in DNA: TGTGCCAGCAGCTTCGGCAGGGGAAGCTACAATGAGCAGTTCTTC. The complete variable domain, with remaining parts taken from reference TRBV5-4 and TRBJ2-1, reads ETGVTQSPTHLIKTRGQQVTLRCSSQSGHNTVSWYQQALGQGPQFIFQYYREEENGRGNFPPRFSGLQFPNYSSELNVNALELDDSALYLCASSFGRGSYNEQFFGPGTRLTVL.

V is TRBV28 and J is TRBJ2-7; no clear D. Germline V lookup: CDR1 MDHEN, CDR2 SYDVKM. The CDR3 totals 13 residues. V was cut by 7 bases and J by 2 bases, with 12 bases left in between. The CDR3 DNA sequence: TGTGCCAGCACCCGTACTTATACCTACGAGCAGTACTTC. Its protein product is CASTRTYTYEQYF.

The rearrangement uses TRBV25-1 and TRBJ2-7; 7 bases fit TRBD1. Germline CDR1 reads MGHDK; CDR2 reads SYGVNS. The CDR3 is 14 residues long. Trimming cost V 5 bases and J 4 bases; bases outside gene matches: 8. CDR3 loop: CASSPPDREYEQYF. In DNA, the CDR3 is TGTGCCAGCAGTCCCCCCGACAGGGAATACGAGCAGTACTTC.

This clone was observed a few times. The chain couples TRBV10-3 to TRBJ2-7, with D maybe TRBD2 (6 bases). This CDR3 is 12 amino acids long. Germline CDR1 is ENHRY and CDR2 is SYGVKD. V lost 9 bases, J lost 4 bases, and 13 bases lay in between. In DNA form, the CDR3 reads TGTGCCATTGCGACTGGGGGGTACGAGCAGTACGTC. Its translation is CAIATGGYEQYV.

The J gene is TRBJ2-3, the V gene TRBV27; TRBD2 is a possible D gene (5 bases). Germline V gene data show CDR1 as MNHEY and CDR2 as SMNVEV (reference sequence). The V end was cut by 10 bases, the J end by 1 base, with 15 bases between. The length of the CDR3 is 14 residues. The CDR3 sequence is CATRVDRGTDTQYF. CDR3 sequence (DNA): TGTGCCACGAGGGTGGATCGCGGCACAGATACGCAGTATTTT.